This TCR beta chain was sequenced during a study of blood T cell repertoires in COVID-19. TCRdb's table, derived via immunoSEQ multiplex PCR, lists solely in-frame clones and lacks some. The table records tens of thousands of clones, 65% to 85% of them present only once. CDR1 and CDR2 from the germline V gene are GTSNPN and SVGIG (reference sequence). Trimming removed 1 base at V and 4 bases at J, with 17 bases between. This CDR3 spans 16 amino acids. Material: peripheral blood. V and J are TRBV30 and TRBJ1-3, with D unclear. The sequence was collected from a man in his fifties with acute or convalescent COVID-19. The CDR3 sequence: CAWSGGGSFGGNTIYF. The CDR3, as DNA: TGTGCCTGGAGTGGAGGAGGCAGCTTTGGGGGAAACACCATATATTTT.